This T cell receptor (beta chain) was observed in a study of cytomegalovirus exposure and HLA in healthy donors. Study information: From approximately 170 million T cells, an earlier analysis saw approximately 110 million unique TCR beta sequences.

PCR used 60 Vbeta primers and 13 Jbeta primers. Only in-frame clones appear in the TCRdb table, and some are missing; sequencing was by immunoSEQ multiplex PCR. The data hold some 130,000 clones, with about 78% observed a single time. The V gene's germline CDR1 is SGDLS and CDR2 YYNGEE. The V and J ends lost 0 bases and 0 bases respectively, with 19 bases between them. This CDR3 has 20 amino acids. The clonotype comes from a human donor in good health. The rearrangement links TRBV9 to TRBJ2-6, with a tentative D call TRBD1 (6 bases). The sequenced sample was PBMCs. The CDR3 bases are TGTGCCAGCAGCGTAGTCTATGGGACACATAATACCTCTGGGGCCAACGTCCTGACTTTC. It yields the protein CASSVVYGTHNTSGANVLTF.